This TCR beta chain derives from a study of T cell responses to AZD1222 COVID-19 vaccine. In regard to this clone: No antigen is known for it.

Profiling relied on immunoSEQ multiplex PCR, and the TCRdb table lists in-frame clones only, not all of them. This sample has 110,000 to 150,000 clones, with around 89% found just once. Overall study findings and caveats: Among those given AZD1222, only 6 or 7 were seropositive at baseline. In all cases, repertoires were sampled only after the peak T cell response.

V lost 6 bases, J lost 1 base, and 9 bases lay in between. The CDR3 is 13 residues long. Germline V gene lookup returns CDR1 LNHDA and CDR2 SQIVND (reference sequence). Material: peripheral blood, obtained 28 days after the second AZD1222 dose. This chain connects TRBV19 to TRBJ2-5; D gene unclear. The source of this sequence is an adult who received the AZD1222 COVID-19 vaccine. The CDR3 nucleotides read TGTGCCAGTAGCCCGGGCATCCAAGAGACCCAGTACTTC. It is translated as CASSPGIQETQYF.